The 2 T cell receptor beta chains below all came from one sample that was sequenced in a study. TCRdb processed the 5' RACE reads anew with MiXCR; each CDR3 protein has one entry. The data show under 6,500 distinct CDR3 sequences, just over 70% seen once. What was sequenced was naive CD4+ T cells sorted from blood. The subset denotes: naive CD4+ T cells, CD4+CD45RA+CD25-. The origin of the receptors is a female donor with breast cancer.

This sequence joins TRBV7-9 and TRBJ1-1; D ambiguous. The CDR3 length is 14 residues. The germline CDR1 and CDR2 sequences are SEHNR and FQNEAQ (reference sequence). V lost 7 bases to trimming and J lost 0 bases, with 12 bases between them. CDR3 sequence: CASTKQNMNTEAFF. CDR3 nucleotides: TGTGCCAGCACAAAACAGAACATGAACACTGAAGCTTTCTTT.

This chain joins TRBV5-1 and TRBJ2-1; D is uncertain. Germline V gene sequence: CDR1 SGHRS, CDR2 YFSETQ. The CDR3 consists of 15 residues. Trimming pared 3 bases from V and 3 bases from J, leaving 13 bases between. The CDR3 here is CASSSNALGYNEQFF. The CDR3 bases are TGCGCCAGCAGCTCTAACGCTTTGGGCTACAATGAGCAGTTCTTC.